These T cell receptor beta chains were read from a single sample in a study of blood T cell repertoires in COVID-19. The method was immunoSEQ multiplex PCR; TCRdb's version includes in-frame clones alone and lacks a portion of them. The sample carries around 190,000 clones, around 83% recorded once. The material sequenced was peripheral blood. These receptors were obtained from a woman in her sixties or seventies with COVID-19, enrolled during active disease. CDR3s include the opening cysteine and the closing phenylalanine or tryptophan. Fields, in order: D gene, V gene, J gene, clone size, CDR3 DNA, CDR3 protein. The D gene is left open where the match is weak. Not every row has a clone size; where given, it reads once, few, many or a size class.

D gene: NA; V gene: TRBV19; J gene: TRBJ1-4; clone size: NA; CDR3 DNA: TGTGCCAGTAGTCCCGATGTGGGGCCTAATGAAAAACTGTTTTTT; CDR3 protein: CASSPDVGPNEKLFF
D gene: TRBD1; V gene: TRBV9; J gene: TRBJ1-3; clone size: NA; CDR3 DNA: TGTGCCAGCAGGTCCGGGACAGCTGGAAACACCATATATTTT; CDR3 protein: CASRSGTAGNTIYF
D gene: TRBD1; V gene: TRBV6-6; J gene: TRBJ2-5; clone size: NA; CDR3 DNA: TGTGCCAGCAGTTTACCCCCACAGGGGAGAGAGACCCAGTACTTC; CDR3 protein: CASSLPPQGRETQYF
D gene: NA; V gene: TRBV30; J gene: TRBJ2-2; clone size: NA; CDR3 DNA: TGTGCCTGGAGTGTAGGTCTGGGCAACGGGGAGCTGTTTTTT; CDR3 protein: CAWSVGLGNGELFF
D gene: TRBD1; V gene: TRBV28; J gene: TRBJ1-5; clone size: NA; CDR3 DNA: TGTGCCAGCAGGGGGGCGTTCGGCAGGGGGAATCAGCCCCAGCATTTT; CDR3 protein: CASRGAFGRGNQPQHF
D gene: NA; V gene: TRBV24-1; J gene: TRBJ1-4; clone size: NA; CDR3 DNA: TGTGCCACCAGTGGAGGAGTAAATGAAAAACTGTTTTTT; CDR3 protein: CATSGGVNEKLFF
D gene: TRBD1; V gene: TRBV9; J gene: TRBJ1-1; clone size: NA; CDR3 DNA: TGTGCCAGCAGCGTGACCGGGACAGAGGGTGAAGCTTTCTTT; CDR3 protein: CASSVTGTEGEAFF
D gene: NA; V gene: TRBV29-1; J gene: TRBJ1-1; clone size: NA; CDR3 DNA: TGCAGCGTTGCGGGCAGGGGAGGGACTGAAGCTTTCTTT; CDR3 protein: CSVAGRGGTEAFF
D gene: NA; V gene: TRBV7-2; J gene: TRBJ2-1; clone size: NA; CDR3 DNA: TGTGCCAGCAGCTTACATGGTGTGAAGGGGGTAGGTGAGCAGTTCTTC; CDR3 protein: CASSLHGVKGVGEQFF
D gene: TRBD2; V gene: TRBV5-5; J gene: TRBJ2-1; clone size: NA; CDR3 DNA: TGTGCCAGCAGCCTACTAGCGGGGGCGTACAATGAGCAGTTCTTC; CDR3 protein: CASSLLAGAYNEQFF
D gene: NA; V gene: TRBV28; J gene: TRBJ1-6; clone size: NA; CDR3 DNA: TGTGCCAGCAGTCCCCTGGGGCAACCCCTCCACTTT; CDR3 protein: CASSPLGQPLHF
D gene: TRBD1; V gene: TRBV19; J gene: TRBJ1-5; clone size: once; CDR3 DNA: TGTGCCAGTTCTAGAAAGGACAGGGGTAATCAGCCCCAGCATTTT; CDR3 protein: CASSRKDRGNQPQHF
D gene: NA; V gene: TRBV19; J gene: TRBJ2-2; clone size: NA; CDR3 DNA: TGTGCCAGTAGTATGGGGGGAAACACCGGGGAGCTGTTTTTT; CDR3 protein: CASSMGGNTGELFF
D gene: NA; V gene: TRBV10-3; J gene: TRBJ1-4; clone size: NA; CDR3 DNA: TGTGCCATCAGTGAAGTGGCTACTAACGATGAAAAACTGTTTTTT; CDR3 protein: CAISEVATNDEKLFF
D gene: NA; V gene: TRBV5-1; J gene: TRBJ2-3; clone size: NA; CDR3 DNA: TGCGCCAGCAGCTTGTTAGCAGATACGCAGTATTTT; CDR3 protein: CASSLLADTQYF
D gene: TRBD1; V gene: TRBV24-1; J gene: TRBJ2-1; clone size: NA; CDR3 DNA: TGTGCCACCAGTCGGACAGGGCTCAACTACAATGAGCAGTTCTTC; CDR3 protein: CATSRTGLNYNEQFF
D gene: TRBD1; V gene: TRBV7-2; J gene: TRBJ1-1; clone size: NA; CDR3 DNA: TGTGCCAGCAGCCAGAGCGGGACAGGGGGCGGTGAAGCTTTCTTT; CDR3 protein: CASSQSGTGGGEAFF
D gene: TRBD1; V gene: TRBV5-1; J gene: TRBJ2-5; clone size: NA; CDR3 DNA: TGCGCCAGCAGCCGTCTGGGACAGCAAGAGACCCAGTACTTC; CDR3 protein: CASSRLGQQETQYF